This T cell receptor (beta chain) is from a study of blood T cell repertoires in COVID-19. Clones were read by immunoSEQ multiplex PCR, and TCRdb kept only the in-frame ones, dropping some. Here the sample spans 90,000 or so clones, about 87% being singletons. The specimen was peripheral blood. This clonotype originated in a man between 60 and 75 years old with acute or convalescent COVID-19.

Here the CDR3 DNA reads TGCGCCAGCAGCTTGGACGTAGCGGAGTCGTTAGAGACCCAGTACTTC. Its protein is CASSLDVAESLETQYF. The rearrangement joins TRBV5-1 to TRBJ2-5; D is perhaps TRBD2 (6 bases). Trimming stripped 0 bases from V and 4 bases from J, with 16 bases between. The CDR3 contains 16 residues. The germline gives CDR1 SGHRS, CDR2 YFSETQ.